The present T cell receptor beta chain was sequenced within a study of tumor and adjacent non-tumor tissue in lung cancer. Study context: Aged about 30 to 76 years, patients included roughly ten men and several women with stage I to III disease. On average, productive TCRbeta reads reached about 4.17 million per sample.

A remark on this clonotype: The antigen remains undetermined.

This sample's RNA came from whole unsorted tissue. Distant lung tissue was collected more than 3 cm away from the tumor edge. Three rounds of nested PCR, following a modified ARM-PCR protocol, produced the TCRbeta library. TCRdb redid the calling of the multiplex PCR reads with MiXCR, one entry per CDR3 protein. This table holds 75,000 to 80,000 distinct CDR3 sequences, approximately 82% found once. Germline-derived CDR1 and CDR2 are MNHNY and SVGAGI (reference sequence). V lost 8 bases to trimming and J lost 8 bases, with 21 bases between them. There are 14 residues in the CDR3. Study findings and constraints: Tumor tissue had significantly higher TCR diversity than normal lung.

Sample: distant non-tumor lung tissue. The receptor was isolated from a man aged 65 to 85 with non-small cell lung cancer. The V call is TRBV6-6, the J call TRBJ1-2; D perhaps matches TRBD1 (6 bases). The CDR3 DNA is TGTGCCAGCTCTGGGGGCCGGGGATCTATGGGCTACACCTTC. Encoded protein: CASSGGRGSMGYTF.